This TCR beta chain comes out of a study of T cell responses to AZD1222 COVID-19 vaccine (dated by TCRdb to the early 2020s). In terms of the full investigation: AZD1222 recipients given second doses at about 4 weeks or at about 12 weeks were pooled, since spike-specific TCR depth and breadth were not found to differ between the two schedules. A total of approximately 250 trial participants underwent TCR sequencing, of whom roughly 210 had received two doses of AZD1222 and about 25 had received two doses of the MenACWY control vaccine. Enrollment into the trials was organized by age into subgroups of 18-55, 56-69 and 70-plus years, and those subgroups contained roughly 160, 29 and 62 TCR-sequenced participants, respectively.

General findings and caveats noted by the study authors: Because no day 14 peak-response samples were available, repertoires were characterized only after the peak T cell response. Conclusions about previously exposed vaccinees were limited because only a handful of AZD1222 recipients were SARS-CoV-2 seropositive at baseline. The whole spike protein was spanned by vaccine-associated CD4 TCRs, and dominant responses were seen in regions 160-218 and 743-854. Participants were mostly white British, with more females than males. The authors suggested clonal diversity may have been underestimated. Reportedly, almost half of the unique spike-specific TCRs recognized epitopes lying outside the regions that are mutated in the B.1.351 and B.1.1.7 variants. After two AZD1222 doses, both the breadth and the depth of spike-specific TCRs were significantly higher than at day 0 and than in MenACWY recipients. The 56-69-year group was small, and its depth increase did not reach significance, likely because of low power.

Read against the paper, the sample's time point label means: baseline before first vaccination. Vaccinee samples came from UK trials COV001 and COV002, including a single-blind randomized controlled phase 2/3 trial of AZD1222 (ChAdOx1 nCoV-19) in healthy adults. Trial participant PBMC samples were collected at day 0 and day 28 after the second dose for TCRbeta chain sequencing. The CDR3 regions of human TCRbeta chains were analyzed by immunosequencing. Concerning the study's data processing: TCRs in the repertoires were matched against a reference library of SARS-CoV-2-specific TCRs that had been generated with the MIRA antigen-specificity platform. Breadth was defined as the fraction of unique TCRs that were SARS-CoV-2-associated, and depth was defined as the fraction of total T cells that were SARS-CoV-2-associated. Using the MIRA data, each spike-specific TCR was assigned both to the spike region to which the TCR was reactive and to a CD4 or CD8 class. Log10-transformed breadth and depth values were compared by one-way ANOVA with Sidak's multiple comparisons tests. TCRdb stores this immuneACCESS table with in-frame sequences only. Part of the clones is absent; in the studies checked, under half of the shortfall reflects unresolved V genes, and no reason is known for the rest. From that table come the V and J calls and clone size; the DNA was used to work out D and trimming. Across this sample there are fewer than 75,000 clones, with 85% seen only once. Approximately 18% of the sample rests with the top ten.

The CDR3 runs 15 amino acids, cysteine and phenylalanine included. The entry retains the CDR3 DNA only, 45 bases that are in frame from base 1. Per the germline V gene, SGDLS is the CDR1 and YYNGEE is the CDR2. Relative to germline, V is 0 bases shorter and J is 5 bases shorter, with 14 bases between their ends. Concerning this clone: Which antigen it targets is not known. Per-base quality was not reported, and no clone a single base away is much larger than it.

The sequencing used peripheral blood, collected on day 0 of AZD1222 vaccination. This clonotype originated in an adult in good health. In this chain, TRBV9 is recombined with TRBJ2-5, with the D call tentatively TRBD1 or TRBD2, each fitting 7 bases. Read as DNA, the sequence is TGTGCCAGCAGCGTAGAGGGAGGGGGCGCTGAGACCCAGTACTTC. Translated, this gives CASSVEGGGAETQYF.